This T cell receptor beta chain comes out of a study of cytomegalovirus exposure and HLA in healthy donors. Study-level points and caveats: Earlier analysis looked at TCR beta V segments, and most were productive about 87% or about 30% of the time.

Both 60 Vbeta primers and 13 Jbeta primers went into the PCR. The repertoire was sequenced with immunoSEQ multiplex PCR; TCRdb's copy has only in-frame clones and lacks some. Among around 100,000 clones listed, about 86% were seen once. About this clone: Its antigen is not known.

The source is a woman in her 70s in good health and CMV-seropositive. Sequencing was done on a sample of PBMCs.

The CDR3 region is CASSRQENTEAFF. The CDR3 coding sequence is TGTGCCAGCAGCAGACAGGAGAACACTGAAGCTTTCTTT. V and J are TRBV7-3 and TRBJ1-1; perhaps TRBD1 as D (6 bases). V lost 5 bases and J lost 1, with 8 bases in between. Germline assignment: CDR1 SGHTA and CDR2 FQGTGA. This CDR3 is 13 amino acids long.